This TCR beta chain originates from a study of T cells in Graves' hyperthyroidism and ophthalmopathy. Orbital computed tomography and thyroid ultrasound, together with serum TRAb and thyroxine and clinical symptoms, were used for diagnoses. This clonotype was picked up many times. Germline CDR1 is GTSNPN and CDR2 is SVGIG (reference sequence). J lost 5 bases, V lost 0 bases, and 3 bases had no gene match. The CDR3 totals 14 residues. Regions amplified from RNA transcripts were the TCR beta CDR3 regions. The HTBI set primed first-round TCR CDR3 RT-PCR. TCRdb reprocessed the multiplex PCR reads via MiXCR and lists one record per CDR3 protein. The sample carries 300,000 to 500,000 distinct CDR3 sequences, 14% to 15% recorded once.

The chain uses TRBV30 and TRBJ2-2; TRBD2 matches 7 bases. Sequencing input: blood. The clonotype was recovered from a woman in her 30s with Graves' hyperthyroidism. The CDR3 reads CAWSVSAGTGELFF. The DNA for the CDR3 is TGTGCCTGGAGTGTATCAGCGGGAACCGGGGAGCTGTTTTTT.